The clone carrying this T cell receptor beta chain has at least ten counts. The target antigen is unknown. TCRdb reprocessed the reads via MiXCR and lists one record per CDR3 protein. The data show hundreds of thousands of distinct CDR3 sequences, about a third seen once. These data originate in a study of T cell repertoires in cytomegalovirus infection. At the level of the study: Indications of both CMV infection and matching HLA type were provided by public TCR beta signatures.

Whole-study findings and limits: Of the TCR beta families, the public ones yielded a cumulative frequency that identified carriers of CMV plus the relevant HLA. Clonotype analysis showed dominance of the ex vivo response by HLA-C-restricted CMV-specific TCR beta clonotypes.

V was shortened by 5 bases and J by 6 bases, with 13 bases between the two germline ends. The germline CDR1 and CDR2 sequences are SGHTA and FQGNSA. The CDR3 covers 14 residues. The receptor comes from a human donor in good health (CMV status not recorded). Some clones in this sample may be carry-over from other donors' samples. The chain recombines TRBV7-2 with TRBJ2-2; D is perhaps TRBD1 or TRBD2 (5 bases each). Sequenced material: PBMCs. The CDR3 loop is CASSPGPGPGELFF. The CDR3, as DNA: TGTGCCAGCAGCCCAGGTCCGGGGCCCGGGGAGCTGTTTTTT.